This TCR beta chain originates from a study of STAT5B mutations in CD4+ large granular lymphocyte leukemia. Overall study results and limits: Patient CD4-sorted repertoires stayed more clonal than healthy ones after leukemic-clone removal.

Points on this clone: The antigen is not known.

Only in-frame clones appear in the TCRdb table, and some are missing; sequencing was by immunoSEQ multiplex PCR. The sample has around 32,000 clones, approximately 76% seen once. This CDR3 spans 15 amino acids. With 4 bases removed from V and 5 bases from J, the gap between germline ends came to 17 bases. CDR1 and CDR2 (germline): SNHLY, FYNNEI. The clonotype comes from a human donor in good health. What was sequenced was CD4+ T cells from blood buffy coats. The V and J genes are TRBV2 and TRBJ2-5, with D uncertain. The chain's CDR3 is CASSGTTLFGETQYF. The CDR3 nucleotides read TGTGCCAGCAGTGGAACCACGTTGTTCGGGGAGACCCAGTACTTC.